The 8 T cell receptor beta chains below were found in one sample sequenced in a study of post-analysis software for immune sequencing data (dated by TCRdb to the mid-2010s). What the research found in general, with its limitations: Patients showed significantly higher frequencies than controls for a handful of TRBV segments, among them TRBV5-6, TRBV5-1 and TRBV20-1.

Their antigens are not known. Receptors were amplified or captured by PCR. TCRdb lists the instrument as Illumina HiSeq 2500. To reduce PCR and sequencing biases, unique molecular identifiers were built into the TCR beta cDNA libraries. In TCRdb, the public reads were trimmed at Q25 with fastp and aligned with MiXCR, with productive beta chains retained. A single entry per CDR3 protein holds the most common genes and DNA from its merged rows. The sample table contains 650,000 to 850,000 distinct CDR3 sequences; only one count was recorded for about half of them. The top ten clones comprise roughly 4.9% of the sample. The specimen was blood. The receptors shown here come from a girl aged 5-17 years with multiple sclerosis.

This clonotype was seen a handful of times. CDR3 region: CASSLRGRRASTDTQYF. The CDR3 coding sequence is TGTGCCAGCAGCCTAAGGGGTCGCAGGGCTAGCACAGATACGCAGTATTTT. This chain connects TRBV7-3 to TRBJ2-3, with D perhaps TRBD1 (5 bases). Trimming removed 5 bases at V and 0 bases at J, with 18 bases between. From germline, CDR1 is SGHTA and CDR2 FQGTGA. This CDR3 has 17 residues.

The V and J genes are TRBV5-1 and TRBJ1-1, with D possibly TRBD1 on 5 matching bases. The CDR3 has 14 residues. The V gene lost 4 bases and the J gene lost 3 bases, with 13 bases spanning the gap. CDR1 SGHRS and CDR2 YFSETQ come from the germline V gene. CDR3: CASSVPGSYTEAFF. The CDR3 bases are TGCGCCAGCAGCGTGCCAGGGTCTTACACTGAAGCTTTCTTT.

The rearrangement links TRBV4-3 to TRBJ1-6; D is possibly TRBD1 (6 bases). V shed 1 base and J shed 3 bases, with 10 bases lying between them. Germline V lookup: CDR1 LGHNA, CDR2 YSLEER. This CDR3 has 16 residues. In DNA, the CDR3 is TGCGCCAGCAGCCAAGCCCAGGGGAACTATAATTCACCCCTCCACTTT. Amino acids: CASSQAQGNYNSPLHF.

The sample holds a few counts of this clonotype. The rearrangement uses TRBV11-2 and TRBJ2-1; D gene unclear. Per the germline V gene, CDR1 is SGHAT and CDR2 is FQNNGV. CDR3 length: 12 residues. V was trimmed by 5 bases and J by 7 bases, leaving 9 bases between them. DNA for the CDR3: TGTGCCAGCAGCCACGCCAGGAATGAGCAGTTCTTC. Encoded protein: CASSHARNEQFF.

A few counts support this clonotype. The V gene is TRBV5-6, the J gene TRBJ2-5, with TRBD1 identical over 9 bases. Germline assignment: CDR1 SGHDT and CDR2 YYEEEE. This CDR3 contains 14 residues. V trimming: 6 bases; J trimming: 5 bases; junction bases outside the gene matches: 8. The CDR3 loop reads CASMPGQGWETQYF. In nucleotides, the CDR3 is TGTGCCAGCATGCCGGGACAGGGCTGGGAGACCCAGTACTTC.

In its sample, this clonotype was seen a few times. J is TRBJ1-1 and V is TRBV7-2; maybe TRBD1 (5 bases). CDR3 size: 15 residues. V was shortened by 0 bases and J by 4 bases, with 12 bases between the two germline ends. CDR1 is SGHTA and CDR2 is FQGNSA in the germline V gene. CDR3 nucleotides: TGTGCCAGCAGCTTAGCGCAGGGTACGGTCACTGAAGCTTTCTTT. It is translated as CASSLAQGTVTEAFF.

This chain links TRBV11-1 with TRBJ2-1; TRBD1 is a possible D gene (5 bases). Per the germline V gene, CDR1 is SGHAT and CDR2 is FQDESV (reference sequence). Trimming cost V 4 bases and J 3 bases, with 13 bases left between them. The CDR3 runs to 15 residues. Here the CDR3 DNA reads TGTGCCAGCAGCTCCCTAGGGCAGGGCTACAATGAGCAGTTCTTC. Translating gives CASSSLGQGYNEQFF. Using reference TRBV11-1 and TRBJ2-1 for the parts outside the CDR3, the full variable domain is EAEVAQSPRYKITEKSQAVAFWCDPISGHATLYWYRQILGQGPELLVQFQDESVVDDSQLPKDRFSAERLKGVDSTLKIQPAELGDSAMYLCASSSLGQGYNEQFFGPGTRLTVL.

Points on this clonotype: Just one base apart from a much larger clone, this may be a read error. V usage is TRBV14 and J usage is TRBJ2-2; 8 bases map to TRBD2. In germline, CDR1 is SGHDN, CDR2 FVKESK. The CDR3 totals 15 residues. The V and J ends lost 4 bases and 5 bases, in that order; junction bases with no gene match: 6. This CDR3 reads CASSPLAGWTGELFF. The DNA for the CDR3 is TGTGCCAGCAGCCCCTTAGCGGGATGGACCGGGGAGCTGTTTTTT.